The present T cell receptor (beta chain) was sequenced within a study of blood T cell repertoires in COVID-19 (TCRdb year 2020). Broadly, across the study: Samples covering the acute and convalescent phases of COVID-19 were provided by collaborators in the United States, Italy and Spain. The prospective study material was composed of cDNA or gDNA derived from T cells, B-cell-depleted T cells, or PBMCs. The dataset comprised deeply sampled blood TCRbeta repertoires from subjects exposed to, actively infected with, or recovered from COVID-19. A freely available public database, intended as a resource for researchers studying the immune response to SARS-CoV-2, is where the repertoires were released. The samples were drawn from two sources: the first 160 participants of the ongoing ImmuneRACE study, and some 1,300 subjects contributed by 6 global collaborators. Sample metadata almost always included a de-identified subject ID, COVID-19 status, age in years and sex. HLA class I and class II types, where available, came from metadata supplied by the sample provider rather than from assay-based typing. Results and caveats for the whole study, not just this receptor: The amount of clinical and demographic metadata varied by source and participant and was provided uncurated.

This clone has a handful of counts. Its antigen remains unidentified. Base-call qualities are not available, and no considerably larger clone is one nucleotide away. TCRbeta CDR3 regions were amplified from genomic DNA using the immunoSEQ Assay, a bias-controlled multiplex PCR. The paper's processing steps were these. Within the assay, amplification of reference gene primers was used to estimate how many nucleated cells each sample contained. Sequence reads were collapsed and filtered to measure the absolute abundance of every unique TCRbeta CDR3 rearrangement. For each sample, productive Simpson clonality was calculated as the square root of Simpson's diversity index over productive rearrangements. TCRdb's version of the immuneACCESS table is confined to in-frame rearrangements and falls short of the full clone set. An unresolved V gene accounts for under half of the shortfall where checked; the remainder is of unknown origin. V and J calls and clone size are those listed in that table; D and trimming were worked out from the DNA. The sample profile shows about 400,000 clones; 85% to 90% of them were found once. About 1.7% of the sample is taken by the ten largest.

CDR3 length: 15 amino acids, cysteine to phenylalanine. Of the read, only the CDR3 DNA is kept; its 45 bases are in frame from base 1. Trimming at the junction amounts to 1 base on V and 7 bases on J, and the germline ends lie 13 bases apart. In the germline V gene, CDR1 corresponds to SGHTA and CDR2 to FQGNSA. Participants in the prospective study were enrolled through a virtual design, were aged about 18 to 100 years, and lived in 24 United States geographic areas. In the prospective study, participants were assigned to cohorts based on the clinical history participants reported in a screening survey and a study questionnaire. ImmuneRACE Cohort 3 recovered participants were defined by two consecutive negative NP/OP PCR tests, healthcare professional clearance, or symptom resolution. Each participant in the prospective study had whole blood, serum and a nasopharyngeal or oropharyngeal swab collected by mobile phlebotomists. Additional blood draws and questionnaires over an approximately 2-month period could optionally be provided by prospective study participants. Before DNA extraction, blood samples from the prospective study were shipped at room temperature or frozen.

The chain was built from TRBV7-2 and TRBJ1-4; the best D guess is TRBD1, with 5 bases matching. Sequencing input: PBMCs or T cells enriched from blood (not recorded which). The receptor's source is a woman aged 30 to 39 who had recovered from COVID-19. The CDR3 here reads CASSLVGGVGEKLFF. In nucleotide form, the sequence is TGTGCCAGCAGCTTAGTGGGGGGAGTTGGTGAAAAACTGTTTTTT. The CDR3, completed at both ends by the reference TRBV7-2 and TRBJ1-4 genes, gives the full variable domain GAGVSQSPSNKVTEKGKDVELRCDPISGHTALYWYRQSLGQGLEFLIYFQGNSAPDKSGLPSDRFSAERTGGSVSTLTIQRTQQEDSAVYLCASSLVGGVGEKLFFGSGTQLSVL.